Listed here is a single T cell receptor beta chain. Its matching antigen is unknown. The PCR used 60 Vbeta and 13 Jbeta primers. Some clones are missing from TCRdb's copy, which holds only in-frame ones; the method was immunoSEQ multiplex PCR. The data contain some 180,000 clones, over 75% of them seen just once; the ten biggest clones take up under 3%. The sample originates from a study of cytomegalovirus exposure and HLA in healthy donors. Overall study: There were some 380 genotyped donors. Of these, about 81% fell in the genetic ancestry cluster associated with self-reported Caucasian donors. The study, taken as a whole, reports: Specificity of a few CMV-associated chains for CMV antigens was verified in vitro. The study designated 150 or so TCR beta chains cytomegalovirus-associated.

CDR1 is SGHRS and CDR2 is YFSETQ in the germline V gene. The CDR3 loop spans 12 amino acids. J gave up 11 bases and V 4 bases, and 8 bases lay outside the gene matches. At collection, donors were nominally healthy, but unrecorded immune exposures were probable. This TCR was sampled from a woman aged 25 to 39 in good health and CMV-seronegative. The chain joins TRBV5-1 to TRBJ1-2, with TRBD1 matching 7 bases. The sample taken for sequencing was PBMCs. DNA of the CDR3: TGCGCCAGCAGCCTTGGACAGGAGAGGTACACCTTC. Protein product: CASSLGQERYTF.